Listed below are T cell receptor beta chains from one sample, sequenced in a study of human T cells and chemical hapten exposure. In TCRdb, the RACE reads were re-called with MiXCR into one record per CDR3 protein. The sample contains 380,000 or so distinct CDR3 sequences, roughly 6% of which appear only once. The starting material was whole blood, obtained in connection with sensitization to the hapten diphenylcyclopropenone (DPC). Source of these receptors: a woman under 30 with alopecia areata. Some clones in this sample may be carry-over from other donors' samples. Each CDR3 is given with its conserved first and last residue. D genes are given only for firm matches. A clone size is listed for some rows: how often the clone was seen (once, few, many), or a class if it is expanded.

J gene	clone size	D gene	V gene	CDR3 protein	CDR3 DNA
TRBJ2-7	many	TRBD1	TRBV6-5	CASSYEAGGSYEQYF	TGTGCCAGCAGTTACGAGGCAGGGGGTTCCTACGAGCAGTACTTC
TRBJ2-2	few	.	TRBV28	CASLTNTGELFF	TGTGCCAGCCTAACGAACACCGGGGAGCTGTTTTTT
TRBJ1-4	many	.	TRBV5-5	CASSLRPFSASSNEKLFF	TGTGCCAGCAGCTTGCGTCCCTTCTCCGCCAGCTCTAATGAAAAACTGTTTTTT
TRBJ1-2	few	.	TRBV12-3/TRBV12-4	CASTDRNYGYTF	TGTGCCAGCACCGATAGGAACTATGGCTACACCTTC
TRBJ1-3	few	TRBD1	TRBV10-3	CAISGQGFSGNTIYF	TGTGCCATCAGCGGACAGGGTTTTTCTGGAAACACCATATATTTT
TRBJ2-3	.	.	TRBV28	CASSLGRQADTQYF	TGTGCCAGCAGTTTAGGGCGGCAAGCGGATACGCAGTATTTT
TRBJ2-7	few	.	TRBV2	CASSTQGREAEQYF	TGTGCCAGCAGTACGCAGGGGAGGGAAGCCGAGCAGTACTTC
TRBJ2-3	few	TRBD2	TRBV12-3/TRBV12-4	CASSFLRILLRGLSGATDTQYF	TGTGCCAGCAGCTTCCTCCGCATCCTTCTTCGAGGCCTTAGCGGGGCCACAGATACGCAGTATTTT
TRBJ2-3	.	.	TRBV5-6	CASSPTELLLTDTQYF	TGTGCCAGCAGCCCGACTGAGCTCCTCCTCACAGATACGCAGTATTTT
TRBJ2-3	many	TRBD2	TRBV29-1	CSAGRGGPDTQYF	TGCAGCGCCGGACGGGGGGGCCCAGATACGCAGTATTTT
TRBJ1-6	few	TRBD1	TRBV28	CASRSPTGDLHF	TGTGCCAGCAGATCTCCTACAGGGGACCTCCACTTT
TRBJ1-2	few	.	TRBV28	CASSYPRTDNYGYTF	TGTGCCAGCAGCTACCCTCGAACAGATAACTATGGCTACACCTTC
TRBJ1-2	many	TRBD1	TRBV10-3	CAIRDRTGPGYTF	TGTGCCATCAGGGACAGGACGGGTCCGGGCTACACCTTC
TRBJ2-6	many	.	TRBV5-1	CASLPMSSGANVLTF	TGCGCCAGCCTACCAATGTCCTCTGGGGCCAACGTCCTGACTTTC
TRBJ2-2	many	TRBD2	TRBV2	CASSRRLAGGTGELFF	TGTGCCAGCAGTCGAAGACTAGCGGGAGGGACCGGGGAGCTGTTTTTT
TRBJ2-5	.	.	TRBV3-1	CASRGPANSETQYF	TGTGCCAGCAGAGGGCCCGCGAACTCGGAGACCCAGTACTTC
TRBJ2-1	.	.	TRBV4-3	CASSQDNRGSYNEQFF	TGCGCCAGCAGCCAAGATAATAGGGGGTCGTACAATGAGCAGTTCTTC
TRBJ2-5	.	TRBD1	TRBV6-5	CASSPGQSPKYKETQYF	TGTGCCAGCAGCCCGGGACAGTCCCCCAAATATAAAGAGACCCAGTACTTC
TRBJ2-1	many	TRBD2	TRBV20-1	CSASPPSGSSYNEQFF	TGCAGTGCTAGTCCGCCTAGCGGGAGCTCCTACAATGAGCAGTTCTTC
TRBJ2-1	.	.	TRBV5-6	CASSLGPPGRAGDNEQFF	TGTGCCAGCAGCTTGGGCCCTCCGGGTCGAGCCGGAGACAATGAGCAGTTCTTC